These 27 T cell receptor beta chains came from one sample sequenced in a study of T cells in Graves' hyperthyroidism and ophthalmopathy. Researchers amplified the TCR beta CDR3 regions from RNA transcripts. TCR CDR3 regions were first amplified by RT-PCR with HTBI primers. TCRdb re-called the multiplex PCR reads with MiXCR, one entry per CDR3 protein. This table holds approximately 400,000 distinct CDR3 sequences, more than 13% found once. Source material: blood. These receptors were collected from a man aged 50 to 59 with Graves' ophthalmopathy.

Only a few counts were recorded for this clonotype. V gene TRBV5-1 combines with J gene TRBJ2-5; weak D call: TRBD1 (6 bases). Trimming removed 4 bases from V and 4 bases from J, with 17 bases in between. The CDR3 is 15 amino acids. The germline V gene has CDR1 SGHRS and CDR2 YFSETQ. This CDR3 is CASSLWDMSGETQYF. CDR3 in DNA: TGCGCCAGCAGCCTCTGGGACATGTCGGGAGAGACCCAGTACTTC. The variable domain in full, completed from reference TRBV5-1 and TRBJ2-5, reads KAGVTQTPRYLIKTRGQQVTLSCSPISGHRSVSWYQQTPGQGLQFLFEYFSETQRNKGNFPGRFSGRQFSNSRSEMNVSTLELGDSALYLCASSLWDMSGETQYFGPGTRLLVL.

This clonotype was seen a handful of times. J is TRBJ2-2 and V is TRBV5-1; 7 bases are a match to TRBD1. With V trimmed by 4 bases and J by 6 bases, 6 bases remained unmatched. Germline V gene sequence: CDR1 SGHRS, CDR2 YFSETQ. The CDR3 spans 14 residues. CDR3 DNA: TGCGCCAGCAGCATTGGGACAGCCGCCGGGGAGCTGTTTTTT. Amino acids: CASSIGTAAGELFF.

This clonotype was recorded at least ten times. The rearrangement links TRBV6-1 to TRBJ1-2, with TRBD1 as a possible D gene (6 bases). Between the trimmed V and J ends, which lost 6 bases and 7 bases, there was a span of 18 bases. The CDR3 runs to 14 residues. Germline V gene lookup returns CDR1 MNHNS and CDR2 SASEGT. The DNA for the CDR3 is TGTGCCAGCAGAACCGACGGGGGGCGGGGTGGCTACACCTTC. Translated: CASRTDGGRGGYTF.

This chain links TRBV15 with TRBJ1-6; D is undetermined. The CDR3 runs to 13 residues. The germline gives CDR1 LNHNV, CDR2 YYDKDF (reference sequence). Trimming left V 0 bases short and J 15 bases short, with 12 bases between. The CDR3: CATSRDLWELLHF. The CDR3 DNA is TGTGCCACCAGCAGAGATCTTTGGGAGCTCCTCCACTTT.

This clonotype occurred many times. The V and J genes are TRBV10-3 and TRBJ2-7; tentatively, D is TRBD1 (6 bases). This CDR3 is built from 12 residues. Germline-derived CDR1 and CDR2 are ENHRY and SYGVKD. V gave up 10 bases and J gave up 0 bases, with 10 bases separating them. CDR3 in DNA: TGTGCCACGCGGACAGTCTCCTACGAGCAGTACTTC. Encoded protein: CATRTVSYEQYF.

This clonotype was recorded many times. This chain uses TRBV11-2 with TRBJ1-1; D not certain. Germline lookup yields CDR1 SGHAT and CDR2 FQNNGV. CDR3 length: 15 amino acids. V was clipped by 1 base and J by 4 bases, with 13 bases between them. The CDR3 reads CASSLVSLKGTEAFF. The CDR3, as DNA: TGTGCCAGCAGCTTAGTTTCCTTAAAGGGCACTGAAGCTTTCTTT. The full variable domain, in which reference TRBV11-2 and TRBJ1-1 provide the parts outside the CDR3, is EAGVAQSPRYKIIEKRQSVAFWCNPISGHATLYWYQQILGQGPKLLIQFQNNGVVDDSQLPKDRFSAERLKGVDSTLKIQPAKLEDSAVYLCASSLVSLKGTEAFFGQGTRLTVV.

This chain connects TRBV7-6 to TRBJ2-5; tentatively, D is TRBD1 (5 bases). Looked up from germline, CDR1 is SGHVS and CDR2 is FNYEAQ. V dropped 3 bases and J dropped 9 bases, with 11 bases sitting between them. CDR3 length equals 12 residues. The CDR3 reads CASSFPGWAQYF. CDR3 nucleotides: TGTGCCAGCAGCTTTCCAGGGTGGGCCCAGTACTTC.

The chain links TRBV4-1 to TRBJ2-2, with 9 bases lining up with TRBD1. The CDR3 has 17 amino acids. Per germline, CDR1 MGHRA and CDR2 YSYEKL. Germline trimming cut 3 bases from V and 5 bases from J; bases unmatched to any gene: 10. CDR3 DNA sequence: TGCGCCAGCAGCCATCGGGACAGGGACCTTGGTACCGGGGAGCTGTTTTTT. Translated: CASSHRDRDLGTGELFF.

This clonotype was seen ten or more times. J is TRBJ1-3 and V is TRBV12-3 or TRBV12-4, with a weak D call TRBD1 (5 bases). The CDR3 has 16 amino acids. Trimming pared 4 bases from V and 2 bases from J, leaving 15 bases between. CDR3 loop: CASSWGLRGAGNTIYF. The DNA for the CDR3 is TGTGCCAGCAGTTGGGGGTTACGGGGGGCTGGAAACACCATATATTTT.

This clonotype was seen repeatedly, ten times or more. The rearrangement links TRBV3-1 to TRBJ2-5; the match to TRBD2 covers 7 bases. Germline loops: CDR1 LGHDT, CDR2 YNNKEL (reference sequence). CDR3 length: 15 residues. V lost 2 bases to trimming and J lost 1 base; unmatched junction nucleotides: 4. The CDR3 DNA is TGTGCCAGCAGCCAATTTCCTAGCGGCCAAGAGACCCAGTACTTC. Residues: CASSQFPSGQETQYF.

The CDR3 protein is CASSFFAPSGATGRSPLHF. In DNA, the CDR3 is TGTGCCAGCAGTTTTTTTGCGCCGAGTGGGGCGACGGGGCGTTCACCCCTCCACTTT. J is TRBJ1-6 and V is TRBV27, with D tentatively TRBD1 (5 bases). The length of the CDR3 is 19 residues. CDR1 and CDR2 (germline): MNHEY, SMNVEV (reference sequence). The V end was cut by 3 bases, the J end by 9 bases, with 27 bases between.

The rearrangement uses TRBV7-6 and TRBJ2-3; TRBD2 matches 9 bases. V was clipped by 5 bases and J by 3 bases; unmatched bases: 9. Per the germline V gene, CDR1 is SGHVS and CDR2 is FNYEAQ. The CDR3 is 16 amino acids. The CDR3 DNA sequence: TGTGCCAGCAGCGGAGTAGCAGCGGGAGGAACAGATACGCAGTATTTT. This sequence encodes CASSGVAAGGTDTQYF.

Note on this clonotype: A much larger clone is a single base away; this may be a read error. This rearrangement joins TRBV2 to TRBJ2-3, with 9 nucleotides matching TRBD2. V trimming: 8 bases; J trimming: 3 bases; junction bases outside the gene matches: 6. The CDR3 sequence is 14 residues long. Germline V gene sequence: CDR1 SNHLY, CDR2 FYNNEI. The CDR3 DNA reads as TGTGCCAGCCATAGAGCGGGAGGTACAGATACGCAGTATTTT. Translated: CASHRAGGTDTQYF.

Of note for this clonotype: A read error is possible here, since a much larger clone lies one base away. Here the CDR3 reads CASNTGACSNQPQHF. CDR3 sequence (DNA): TGTGCCAGCAACACAGGGGCGTGTAGCAATCAGCCCCAGCATTTT. The rearrangement links TRBV6-1 to TRBJ1-5; 7 bases map to TRBD1. Germline V lookup: CDR1 MNHNS, CDR2 SASEGT. Trimming at V came to 7 bases and at J to 0 bases, leaving 6 bases not matched to a gene. The CDR3 is 15 residues long.

This clonotype was picked up many times. This sequence joins TRBV6-2 or TRBV6-3 and TRBJ1-1; D is unclear. Looked up from germline, CDR1 is MNHEY and CDR2 is SVGEGT. CDR3 length: 15 amino acids. V lost 0 bases and J 1 base, leaving 9 bases between the germline ends. CDR3 nucleotide sequence: TGTGCCAGCAGTTACTCAACAGAGAAGAACACTGAAGCTTTCTTT. This encodes CASSYSTEKNTEAFF.

The V call is TRBV7-9, the J call TRBJ2-2; tentative D call: TRBD2 (6 bases). The germline V and J ends were trimmed by 0 bases and 3 bases, with 14 bases remaining between them. The CDR3 loop spans 17 amino acids. CDR1 is SEHNR, CDR2 FQNEAQ, per germline (reference sequence). Here the CDR3 DNA reads TGTGCCAGCAGCTTAGCGATGATAGCGGCATACACCGGGGAGCTGTTTTTT. It specifies CASSLAMIAAYTGELFF.

This clonotype showed up just a few times. The rearrangement links TRBV30 to TRBJ2-7; 7 bases line up with TRBD1. From germline, CDR1 is GTSNPN and CDR2 SVGIG (reference sequence). The CDR3 length is 14 residues. The V and J ends lost 0 bases and 6 bases, in that order; junction bases with no gene match: 8. This chain's CDR3 is CAWSVRGGLGEQYF. The CDR3, as DNA: TGTGCCTGGAGTGTACGAGGGGGCCTGGGCGAGCAGTACTTC. The full variable domain, in which reference TRBV30 and TRBJ2-7 provide the parts outside the CDR3, is SQTIHQWPATLVQPVGSPLSLECTVEGTSNPNLYWYRQAAGRGLQLLFYSVGIGQISSEVPQNLSASRPQDRQFILSSKKLLLSDSGFYLCAWSVRGGLGEQYFGPGTRLTVT.

This clonotype was counted ten times or more. The chain has TRBV5-1 and TRBJ2-1; TRBD2 aligns across 8 bases. With V trimmed by 4 bases and J by 9 bases, 12 bases remained unmatched. The germline CDR1 and CDR2 sequences are SGHRS and YFSETQ. This CDR3 contains 15 residues. The CDR3 reads CASSPQMREAGEQFF. CDR3 bases: TGCGCCAGCAGCCCACAGATGCGGGAGGCTGGTGAGCAGTTCTTC. Drawing the rest from reference TRBV5-1 and TRBJ2-1, the complete variable domain is KAGVTQTPRYLIKTRGQQVTLSCSPISGHRSVSWYQQTPGQGLQFLFEYFSETQRNKGNFPGRFSGRQFSNSRSEMNVSTLELGDSALYLCASSPQMREAGEQFFGPGTRLTVL.

This clonotype has ten or more counts. The CDR3 loop reads CASSPPKRKQYNEQFF. CDR3 sequence (DNA): TGTGCCAGCTCACCACCGAAGCGGAAGCAATACAATGAGCAGTTCTTC. This chain connects TRBV18 to TRBJ2-1; tentatively, D is TRBD2 (5 bases). The germline V gene encodes CDR1 KGHSH and CDR2 LQKENI. The CDR3 spans 16 residues. Trimming stripped 0 bases from V and 4 bases from J, with 13 bases between.

This clonotype was observed at least ten times. The chain combines TRBV3-1 with TRBJ2-1; D perhaps matches TRBD2 (6 bases). Germline values: CDR1 LGHDT, CDR2 YNNKEL (reference sequence). V lost 5 bases and J 4 bases, leaving 15 bases between the germline ends. The CDR3 length is 15 residues. The CDR3 nucleotides are TGTGCCAGCAGCACGCGGAGGGCCGGTTACAATGAGCAGTTCTTC. Translation gives CASSTRRAGYNEQFF.

At least ten counts were recorded for this clonotype. The chain joins TRBV7-9 to TRBJ1-4; 10 bases are a match to TRBD1. The junction had 7 bases not matched to a gene; V was cut back by 5 bases and J by 4 bases. Germline V gives CDR1 SEHNR, CDR2 FQNEAQ (reference sequence). The CDR3 is 16 residues long. The CDR3 here is CASSARTGGYNEKLFF. The DNA for the CDR3 is TGTGCCAGCAGCGCCCGGACAGGGGGTTATAATGAAAAACTGTTTTTT.

This clonotype was detected ten times or more. V gene TRBV28 combines with J gene TRBJ2-3; D possibly corresponds to TRBD1 (6 bases). V was shortened by 5 bases and J by 4 bases, with 10 bases between the two germline ends. CDR3 size: 13 residues. The V gene's germline CDR1 is MDHEN and CDR2 SYDVKM. CDR3 in amino acids: CASSRGQPDTQYF. The DNA for the CDR3 is TGTGCCAGCAGTCGAGGACAGCCAGATACGCAGTATTTT.

This clonotype was observed at least ten times. CDR3 DNA: TGTGCCAGCAGCTTAGCGGGACAGAGAGTCTATGGCTACACCTTC. Translating gives CASSLAGQRVYGYTF. This chain uses TRBV7-8 with TRBJ1-2; 7 bases agree with TRBD1. Germline V CDR1 and CDR2: SGHVS, FQNEAQ. This CDR3 has 15 residues. J was trimmed by 4 bases and V by 0 bases; bases with no gene match: 5.

The genes are TRBV12-3 or TRBV12-4 and TRBJ2-1; D may correspond to TRBD1 or TRBD2 (5 bases each). CDR3 length: 17 amino acids. The V gene lost 2 bases and the J gene lost 2 bases, with 16 bases spanning the gap. The CDR3, as DNA: TGTGCCAGCAGTTTAATGATGGGGGAGTGGGCCTACAATGAGCAGTTCTTC. This sequence encodes CASSLMMGEWAYNEQFF.

This clonotype occurred many times. The chain is built from TRBV3-1 and TRBJ2-7, with D possibly TRBD2 on 8 matching bases. V was cut by 11 bases and J by 6 bases, with 29 bases left in between. Germline V gene data show CDR1 as LGHDT and CDR2 as YNNKEL (reference sequence). This CDR3 spans 16 amino acids. This chain's CDR3 is CASKRGLAGDGGEQYF. DNA of the CDR3: TGTGCCTCCAAAAGGGGGCTAGCGGGTGACGGGGGCGAGCAGTACTTC.

This clonotype has a handful of counts. The gene calls are TRBV5-8 and TRBJ2-7; D uncertain. CDR3 size: 12 residues. Germline CDR1 is SGHTS and CDR2 is YDEGEE. V gave up 7 bases and J gave up 6 bases, with 14 bases separating them. Here the CDR3 DNA reads TGTGCCAGCGGGTGGCCCTGGGCCGAGCAGTACTTC. Amino acid sequence: CASGWPWAEQYF. Looking up the rest from reference TRBV5-8 and TRBJ2-7 gives the full variable domain: EAGVTQSPTHLIKTRGQQATLRCSPISGHTSVYWYQQALGLGLQFLLWYDEGEERNRGNFPPRFSGRQFPNYSSELNVNALELEDSALYLCASGWPWAEQYFGPGTRLTVT.

In its sample, this clonotype was seen many times. The chain has TRBV5-1 and TRBJ2-1; 11 nucleotides line up with TRBD1. Germline CDR1 reads SGHRS; CDR2 reads YFSETQ. This CDR3 is built from 13 residues. V lost 5 bases to trimming and J lost 7 bases; unmatched junction nucleotides: 2. CDR3 DNA: TGCGCCAGCAGATGGGACAGGGGGAATGAGCAGTTCTTC. This encodes CASRWDRGNEQFF.